The 23 T cell receptor beta chains given below trace back to one sample, sequenced in a study of PD-1 blockade in mismatch repair-deficient tumors. Assay used: immunoSEQ multiplex PCR; TCRdb lists only in-frame clones, some missing. There are approximately 16,000 clones in the sample; almost 85% occur only once, and 15% to 20% lies in the top ten. The sequences come from PBMCs, collected before pembrolizumab treatment. These receptors were collected from an adult with mismatch repair-deficient cancer.

This clone has just a few counts. The rearrangement uses TRBV19 and TRBJ2-2; 11 nucleotides align to TRBD1. J gave up 2 bases and V 9 bases, and 8 bases lay outside the gene matches. Germline loops: CDR1 LNHDA, CDR2 SQIVND (reference sequence). CDR3 length: 16 amino acids. CDR3 DNA sequence: TGTGCCAGCCAGTCGGGGACAGGGGGAAACACCGGGGAGCTGTTTTTT. This gives the protein CASQSGTGGNTGELFF.

This rearrangement joins TRBV13 to TRBJ2-7, with 16 bases identical to TRBD2. With 3 bases clipped from V and 6 bases from J, the junction kept 5 bases outside the gene matches. The CDR3 sequence is 16 residues long. Per germline, CDR1 PRHDT and CDR2 FYEKMQ (reference sequence). CDR3 sequence reads: CASSLGLAGGGSEQYF. As DNA, the CDR3 is TGTGCCAGCAGCTTGGGACTAGCGGGAGGGGGGTCCGAGCAGTACTTC. Variable domain in full (rest from reference TRBV13 and TRBJ2-7): AAGVIQSPRHLIKEKRETATLKCYPIPRHDTVYWYQQGPGQDPQFLISFYEKMQSDKGSIPDRFSAQQFSDYHSELNMSSLELGDSALYFCASSLGLAGGGSEQYFGPGTRLTVT.

This clone was seen a handful of times. The V call is TRBV30, the J call TRBJ2-1; 7 bases map to TRBD2. This CDR3 has 15 amino acids. The J segment lost 4 bases and the V segment lost 3 bases, leaving 9 bases of the junction unmatched. Germline V gene lookup returns CDR1 GTSNPN and CDR2 SVGIG (reference sequence). Here the CDR3 DNA reads TGTGCCTGGAGCCTTGTCCAGCGGGGATACAATGAGCAGTTCTTC. Its protein is CAWSLVQRGYNEQFF.

This sequence joins TRBV5-8 and TRBJ2-1; D unclear. Trimming took off 2 bases at V and 6 bases at J, with 6 bases between the two ends. Germline lookup yields CDR1 SGHTS and CDR2 YDEGEE. The CDR3 consists of 12 residues. For the CDR3, the DNA is TGTGCCAGCAGCTTAAATCTCAATGAGCAGTTCTTC. Translation gives CASSLNLNEQFF. Using reference TRBV5-8 and TRBJ2-1 for the parts outside the CDR3, the full variable domain is EAGVTQSPTHLIKTRGQQATLRCSPISGHTSVYWYQQALGLGLQFLLWYDEGEERNRGNFPPRFSGRQFPNYSSELNVNALELEDSALYLCASSLNLNEQFFGPGTRLTVL.

The chain is built from TRBV2 and TRBJ1-2, with unresolved D. V gave up 6 bases and J gave up 8 bases, with 13 bases separating them. The CDR3 has 12 residues. In germline, CDR1 is SNHLY, CDR2 FYNNEI. CDR3 protein: CASRRIFSGYTF. The CDR3 nucleotides are TGTGCCAGCAGGAGGATTTTTAGCGGCTACACCTTC.

This clone has just one count. The chain joins TRBV5-1 to TRBJ2-2; 9 bases are shared with TRBD1. Germline loops: CDR1 SGHRS, CDR2 YFSETQ. This CDR3 is built from 16 residues. V lost 3 bases, J lost 2 bases, and 5 bases stayed unmatched. CDR3 nucleotides: TGCGCCAGCAGCTGGACAGGGGACCCCAACACCGGGGAGCTGTTTTTT. Encoded protein: CASSWTGDPNTGELFF.

The chain links TRBV5-4 to TRBJ2-2; 9 nucleotides line up with TRBD1. V dropped 4 bases and J dropped 3; count of bases not matched to a gene: 4. Germline loops: CDR1 SGHNT, CDR2 YYREEE (reference sequence). This CDR3 has 15 residues. The DNA of the CDR3 is TGTGCCAGCAGCCAAGGGGACAGGGACACCGGGGAGCTGTTTTTT. Its translation: CASSQGDRDTGELFF.

The V and J genes are TRBV12-5 and TRBJ1-5; 7 bases line up with TRBD1. This CDR3 is built from 18 residues. V lost 0 bases and J lost 5; bases outside the gene matches: 13. Germline V lookup: CDR1 LGHNT, CDR2 FRNRAP. CDR3 sequence reads: CASGLVSLGQAKDQPQHF. As DNA, the CDR3 is TGTGCTAGTGGTTTGGTATCGTTAGGACAGGCAAAAGATCAGCCCCAGCATTTT.

The chain joins TRBV9 to TRBJ2-2; 9 bases match TRBD2. The germline gives CDR1 SGDLS, CDR2 YYNGEE. V lost 0 bases to trimming and J lost 4 bases; unmatched junction nucleotides: 10. The CDR3 is 18 residues long. DNA for the CDR3: TGTGCCAGCAGCGTAGCGGTAGCGGGAGTGAGAGGCACCGGGGAGCTGTTTTTT. Amino acid sequence: CASSVAVAGVRGTGELFF.

The rearrangement uses TRBV2 and TRBJ2-2, with D possibly called TRBD1 or TRBD2 (5 bases each). V dropped 6 bases and J dropped 0 bases, with 17 bases sitting between them. CDR3 length: 17 residues. Germline loops: CDR1 SNHLY, CDR2 FYNNEI. CDR3 residues: CASRGTGRLANTGELFF. CDR3 in DNA: TGTGCCAGCAGAGGGACGGGGCGCCTAGCGAACACCGGGGAGCTGTTTTTT.

The J gene is TRBJ1-2, the V gene TRBV9; 8 bases line up with TRBD1. The CDR3 is made up of 15 amino acids. In germline, CDR1 is SGDLS, CDR2 YYNGEE. J was trimmed by 4 bases and V by 0 bases; bases with no gene match: 5. The CDR3 DNA sequence: TGTGCCAGCAGCGTAGTAACAGGGGGATTCTATGGCTACACCTTC. This codes for CASSVVTGGFYGYTF.

The rearrangement joins TRBV5-4 to TRBJ1-4; TRBD1 is a possible D gene (6 bases). The V gene lost 2 bases and the J gene lost 7 bases, with 18 bases spanning the gap. Germline lookup yields CDR1 SGHNT and CDR2 YYREEE (reference sequence). This CDR3 comprises 16 residues. CDR3 region: CASSLGPRGQSEKLFF. In DNA form, the CDR3 reads TGTGCCAGCAGCTTAGGCCCCAGGGGCCAAAGTGAAAAACTGTTTTTT.

The rearrangement joins TRBV2 to TRBJ2-2, with a weak D call TRBD2 (7 bases). Per the germline V gene, CDR1 is SNHLY and CDR2 is FYNNEI. V gave up 2 bases and J gave up 7 bases, with 14 bases separating them. There are 15 residues in the CDR3. CDR3 sequence: CASSESRGGVGELFF. For the CDR3, the DNA is TGTGCCAGCAGTGAAAGTAGGGGGGGCGTCGGGGAGCTGTTTTTT.

The table lists this clone with a count of one. The chain couples TRBV11-2 to TRBJ1-2; D not certain. Trimming removed 5 bases at V and 0 bases at J, with 19 bases between. The V gene's germline CDR1 is SGHAT and CDR2 FQNNGV. There are 17 residues in the CDR3. CDR3 sequence reads: CASSPWSRIGPNYGYTF. The CDR3 bases are TGTGCCAGCAGCCCATGGTCGAGAATAGGGCCTAACTATGGCTACACCTTC.

This chain uses TRBV19 with TRBJ2-3, with TRBD1 identical over 9 bases. The CDR3 runs 16 residues. Losses at the gene ends were 5 bases for V and 4 bases for J; bases not matched to a gene: 10. Germline loops: CDR1 LNHDA, CDR2 SQIVND (reference sequence). The CDR3 coding sequence is TGTGCCAGTAGTCCTCGAACAGGGGGCTGGTCAGATACGCAGTATTTT. Translated, it gives CASSPRTGGWSDTQYF.

This rearrangement joins TRBV5-8 to TRBJ1-4, with D perhaps matching TRBD1 (5 bases). Trimming took 5 bases from V and 4 from J, leaving 12 bases between them. This CDR3 contains 14 residues. CDR1 and CDR2 (germline): SGHTS, YDEGEE. The CDR3 DNA reads as TGTGCCAGCAGAATGGGGCCTCATAATGAAAAACTGTTTTTT. As protein: CASRMGPHNEKLFF.

The genes are TRBV27 and TRBJ2-2; D is possibly TRBD1 (6 bases). Germline V gene lookup returns CDR1 MNHEY and CDR2 SMNVEV (reference sequence). The germline V and J ends were trimmed by 4 bases and 0 bases, with 6 bases remaining between them. The CDR3 is made up of 14 amino acids. Written as DNA, the CDR3 is TGTGCCAGCAGTTGGGGGCCGAACACCGGGGAGCTGTTTTTT. Protein sequence: CASSWGPNTGELFF.

The CDR3 region is CASSPERAYEQYF. The CDR3, as DNA: TGTGCCAGCAGTCCCGAGCGGGCCTACGAGCAGTACTTC. V gene TRBV27 combines with J gene TRBJ2-7, with D perhaps matching TRBD2 (6 bases). Looked up from germline, CDR1 is MNHEY and CDR2 is SMNVEV (reference sequence). V lost 5 bases to trimming and J lost 2 bases, with 10 bases between them. This CDR3 comprises 13 residues.

Sample share makes this clone medium-sized. This sequence joins TRBV6-1 and TRBJ2-5; weak D call: TRBD2 (6 bases). From germline, CDR1 is MNHNS and CDR2 SASEGT. V was shortened by 3 bases and J by 2 bases, with 13 bases between the two germline ends. CDR3 length equals 15 residues. The CDR3, as DNA: TGTGCCAGCAGTGATGGGGCGGGGACTCAAGAGACCCAGTACTTC. Protein: CASSDGAGTQETQYF.

This sequence joins TRBV6-5 and TRBJ2-7; D may be TRBD2 (6 bases). Germline V CDR1 and CDR2: MNHEY, SVGAGI. CDR3 size: 15 residues. Between the trimmed V and J ends, which lost 6 bases and 3 bases, there was a span of 18 bases. CDR3 DNA: TGTGCCAGCAGGAACCGACTAGGCGTGAACTACGAGCAGTACTTC. Its protein product is CASRNRLGVNYEQYF.

The rearrangement joins TRBV5-1 to TRBJ1-1; the D gene is possibly TRBD1 (5 bases). In germline, CDR1 is SGHRS, CDR2 YFSETQ. The CDR3 is 13 amino acids. Trimming left V 5 bases short and J 5 bases short, with 13 bases between. DNA of the CDR3: TGCGCCAGCAGGGGGCTAGAGGGTACTGAAGCTTTCTTT. Translating it yields CASRGLEGTEAFF.

In DNA, the CDR3 is TGTGCCAGCACCCTCCTAGCGGACACAGATACGCAGTATTTT. Amino acids: CASTLLADTDTQYF. This chain connects TRBV11-2 to TRBJ2-3; 7 bases line up with TRBD2. The germline gives CDR1 SGHAT, CDR2 FQNNGV. Trimming at V came to 7 bases and at J to 2 bases, leaving 6 bases not matched to a gene. CDR3 size: 14 residues. Based on the CDR3 plus reference TRBV11-2 and TRBJ2-3, the full variable domain is EAGVAQSPRYKIIEKRQSVAFWCNPISGHATLYWYQQILGQGPKLLIQFQNNGVVDDSQLPKDRFSAERLKGVDSTLKIQPAKLEDSAVYLCASTLLADTDTQYFGPGTRLTVL.

The chain combines TRBV4-1 with TRBJ1-2; D is unclear. The CDR3 sequence is 16 residues long. The germline gives CDR1 MGHRA, CDR2 YSYEKL. Trimming took 4 bases from V and 6 from J, leaving 21 bases between them. The CDR3 loop is CASSPVGSGRPHGYTF. The CDR3 DNA is TGCGCCAGCAGCCCCGTGGGGTCCGGTCGCCCTCATGGCTACACCTTC.